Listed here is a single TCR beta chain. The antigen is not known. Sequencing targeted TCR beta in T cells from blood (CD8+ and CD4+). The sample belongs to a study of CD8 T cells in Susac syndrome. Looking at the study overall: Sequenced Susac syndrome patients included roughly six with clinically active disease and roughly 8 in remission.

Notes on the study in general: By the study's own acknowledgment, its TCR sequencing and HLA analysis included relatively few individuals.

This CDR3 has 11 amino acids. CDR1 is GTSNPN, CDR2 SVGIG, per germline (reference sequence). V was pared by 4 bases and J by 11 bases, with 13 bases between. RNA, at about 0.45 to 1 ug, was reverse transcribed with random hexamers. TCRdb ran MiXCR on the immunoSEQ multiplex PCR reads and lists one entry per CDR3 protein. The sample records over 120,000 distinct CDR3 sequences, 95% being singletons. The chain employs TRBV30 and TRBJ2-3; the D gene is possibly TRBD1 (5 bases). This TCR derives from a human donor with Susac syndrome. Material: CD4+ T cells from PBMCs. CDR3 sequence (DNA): TGTGCCTGGAAGACAGCGAGTATGCAGTATTTT. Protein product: CAWKTASMQYF.